This T cell receptor beta chain was recovered during a study of blood T cell repertoires in COVID-19. Measured with immunoSEQ multiplex PCR; TCRdb has only the in-frame clones, and not every one. The sample lists 150,000 to 200,000 clones; 75% to 90% were seen once. Sequencing was performed on peripheral blood. The clonotype comes from a woman at least 80 years old with active or convalescent COVID-19.

The CDR3 loop is CAWSESGTSGYYEQYF. Written as DNA, the CDR3 is TGTGCCTGGAGTGAATCTGGGACTAGCGGCTACTACGAGCAGTACTTC. The chain joins TRBV30 to TRBJ2-7; 11 nucleotides align to TRBD2. This CDR3 comprises 16 residues. Germline V gives CDR1 GTSNPN, CDR2 SVGIG (reference sequence). The J segment lost 3 bases and the V segment lost 1 base, leaving 8 bases of the junction unmatched.